Shown below are 4 T cell receptor beta chains from a single sample sequenced in a study of OX40 agonist ivuxolimab in advanced cancers. The protocol was immunoSEQ multiplex PCR, while the TCRdb copy is restricted to in-frame clones and leaves out a portion. The data show about 50,000 clones, around nine tenths seen once. The sample was CD4+ or CD8+ T cells sorted from blood, taken in a trial of the OX40 agonist ivuxolimab. The receptors here all came from an adult with an advanced solid tumor such as melanoma, head and neck, liver or kidney cancer.

V gene TRBV7-9 combines with J gene TRBJ2-1; D is perhaps TRBD2 (5 bases). V lost 5 bases and J 8 bases, leaving 13 bases between the germline ends. This CDR3 contains 13 residues. The germline V gene has CDR1 SEHNR and CDR2 FQNEAQ (reference sequence). The DNA of the CDR3 is TGTGCCAGCAGCCCAGAGTCTAGCCATGAGCAGTTCTTC. It yields the protein CASSPESSHEQFF.

The chain has TRBV30 and TRBJ2-7; 14 bases line up with TRBD2. The CDR3 covers 18 residues. Germline V lookup: CDR1 GTSNPN, CDR2 SVGIG (reference sequence). With 1 base clipped from V and 5 bases from J, the junction kept 13 bases outside the gene matches. The CDR3: CAWSGGLAGAGGENEQYF. DNA for the CDR3: TGTGCCTGGAGTGGGGGACTAGCGGGAGCTGGGGGCGAAAACGAGCAGTACTTC.

A word on this clone: At one of its ends the junction is not consistent with the germline gene, which may arise from a read error. The rearrangement joins TRBV5-7 to TRBJ1-2, with 7 nucleotides matching TRBD1. TRBV5-7 counts as an open reading frame of uncertain function. The CDR3 is 14 residues long. The CDR3 protein is CASILGTVIYGYTF. The CDR3 nucleotides are TGTGCCAGCATCTTGGGGACAGTTATTTATGGCTACACCTTC.

The chain links TRBV7-9 to TRBJ2-7; TRBD2 agrees at 7 bases. V lost 0 bases, J lost 5 bases, and 7 bases stayed unmatched. Germline values: CDR1 SEHNR, CDR2 FQNEAQ (reference sequence). CDR3 length: 15 amino acids. CDR3 sequence: CASSLARGSNDEQYF. The CDR3 coding sequence is TGTGCCAGCAGCTTAGCGCGCGGGAGTAACGACGAGCAGTACTTC.